Described below is a single TCR beta chain sequence and its context. Original methodology: Using reference gene primer amplification, nucleated cell counts were estimated. Data came from immunoSEQ multiplex PCR; TCRdb stores just in-frame clones and leaves some out. V and J calls plus clone size are reproduced from that table; the DNA served to infer D and trimming. The sample shows 250,000 to 400,000 clones, roughly 90% of them seen only once. The source of the sample is a study of blood T cell repertoires in COVID-19. Study-level information: Samples of COVID-19 (acute and convalescent) were obtained from the United States, Italy and Spain. T cells, B-cell-depleted T cells, or PBMCs supplied cDNA or gDNA.

The V and J ends lost 0 bases and 10 bases, in that order; junction bases with no gene match: 3. Per the germline V gene, CDR1 is SGHTA and CDR2 is FQGNSA. CDR3 length: 13 residues. The clonotype comes from a woman aged 25 to 39 with COVID-19, enrolled during active disease. V is TRBV7-2 and J is TRBJ2-1; 7 bases map to TRBD2. The sequencing sample was made of peripheral blood. The CDR3 region has the DNA TGTGCCAGCAGCTTAGCTAGGACTAGGGAGCAGTTCTTC. Its protein is CASSLARTREQFF.